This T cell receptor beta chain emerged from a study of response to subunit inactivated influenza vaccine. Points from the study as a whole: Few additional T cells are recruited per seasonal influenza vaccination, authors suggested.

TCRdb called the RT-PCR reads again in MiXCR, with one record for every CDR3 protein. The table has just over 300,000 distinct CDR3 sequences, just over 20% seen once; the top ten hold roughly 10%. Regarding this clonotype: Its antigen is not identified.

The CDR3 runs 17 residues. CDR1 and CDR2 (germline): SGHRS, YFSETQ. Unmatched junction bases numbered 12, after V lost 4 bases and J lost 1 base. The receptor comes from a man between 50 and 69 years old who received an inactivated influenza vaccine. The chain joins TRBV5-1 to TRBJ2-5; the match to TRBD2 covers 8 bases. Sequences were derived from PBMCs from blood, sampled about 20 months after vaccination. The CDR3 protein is CASSPTVRTSFQETQYF. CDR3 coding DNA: TGCGCCAGCAGCCCTACCGTACGGACTAGCTTCCAAGAGACCCAGTACTTC. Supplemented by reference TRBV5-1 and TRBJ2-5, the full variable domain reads KAGVTQTPRYLIKTRGQQVTLSCSPISGHRSVSWYQQTPGQGLQFLFEYFSETQRNKGNFPGRFSGRQFSNSRSEMNVSTLELGDSALYLCASSPTVRTSFQETQYFGPGTRLLVL.